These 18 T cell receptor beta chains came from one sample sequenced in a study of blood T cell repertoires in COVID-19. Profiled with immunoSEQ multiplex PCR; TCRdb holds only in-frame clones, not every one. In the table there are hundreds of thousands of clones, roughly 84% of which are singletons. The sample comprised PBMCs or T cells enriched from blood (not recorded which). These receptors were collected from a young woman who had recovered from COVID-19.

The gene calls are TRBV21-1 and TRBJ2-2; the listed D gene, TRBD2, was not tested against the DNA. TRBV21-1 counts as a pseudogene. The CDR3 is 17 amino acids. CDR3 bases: TGTGCCAGCAGCCCTTACTCCGCTAGCGGATACACCGGGGAGCTGTTTTTT. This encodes CASSPYSASGYTGELFF.

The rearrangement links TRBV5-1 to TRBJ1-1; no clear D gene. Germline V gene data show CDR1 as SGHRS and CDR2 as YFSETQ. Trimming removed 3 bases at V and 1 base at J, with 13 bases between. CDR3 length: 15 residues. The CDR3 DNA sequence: TGCGCCAGCAGCTCCTGGGAGTCGGCGAACACTGAAGCTTTCTTT. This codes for CASSSWESANTEAFF.

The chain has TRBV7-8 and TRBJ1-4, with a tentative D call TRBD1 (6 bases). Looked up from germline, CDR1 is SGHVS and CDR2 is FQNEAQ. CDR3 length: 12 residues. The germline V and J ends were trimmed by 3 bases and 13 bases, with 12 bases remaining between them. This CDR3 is CASSFRGSALFF. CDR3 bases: TGTGCCAGCAGCTTTAGGGGGAGCGCACTGTTTTTT.

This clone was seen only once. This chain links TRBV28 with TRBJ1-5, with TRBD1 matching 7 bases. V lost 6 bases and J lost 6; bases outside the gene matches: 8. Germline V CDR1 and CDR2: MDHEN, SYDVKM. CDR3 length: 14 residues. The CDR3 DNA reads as TGTGCCAGCAGCCTCGGGACAGTGGGTCAGCCCCAGCATTTT. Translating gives CASSLGTVGQPQHF.

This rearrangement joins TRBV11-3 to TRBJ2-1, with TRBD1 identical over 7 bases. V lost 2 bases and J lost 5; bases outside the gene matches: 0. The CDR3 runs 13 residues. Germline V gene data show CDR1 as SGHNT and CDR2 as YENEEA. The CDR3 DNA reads TGTGCCAGCAGCTTAACAGGGGACAATGAGCAGTTCTTC. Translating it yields CASSLTGDNEQFF.

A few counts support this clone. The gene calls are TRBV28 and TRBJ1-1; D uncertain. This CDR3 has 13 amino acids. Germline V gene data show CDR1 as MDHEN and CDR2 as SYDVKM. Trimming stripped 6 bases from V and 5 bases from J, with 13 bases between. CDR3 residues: CASRLGGWTEAFF. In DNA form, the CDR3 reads TGTGCCAGCAGGTTGGGAGGGTGGACTGAAGCTTTCTTT.

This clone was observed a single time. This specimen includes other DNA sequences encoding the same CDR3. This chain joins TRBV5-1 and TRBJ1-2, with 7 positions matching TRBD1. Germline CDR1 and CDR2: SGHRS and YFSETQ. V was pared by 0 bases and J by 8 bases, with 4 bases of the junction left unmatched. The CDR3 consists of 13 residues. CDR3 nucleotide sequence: TGCGCCAGCAGCTTGGAGGGGGCGGGAGGCTACACCTTC. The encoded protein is CASSLEGAGGYTF.

The CDR3 DNA reads TGTGCCAGCAGTTTATTAGCCAACTATGGCTACACCTTC. Translating it yields CASSLLANYGYTF. The J gene is TRBJ1-2, the V gene TRBV12-3 or TRBV12-4; D is unclear. Trimming pared 2 bases from V and 2 bases from J, leaving 6 bases between. There are 13 residues in the CDR3.

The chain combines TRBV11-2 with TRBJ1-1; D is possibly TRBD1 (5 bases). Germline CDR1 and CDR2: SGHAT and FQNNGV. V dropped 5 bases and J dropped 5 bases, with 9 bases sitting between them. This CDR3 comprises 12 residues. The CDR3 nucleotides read TGTGCCAGCAGCCCGGGGGGGACTGAAGCTTTCTTT. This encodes CASSPGGTEAFF.

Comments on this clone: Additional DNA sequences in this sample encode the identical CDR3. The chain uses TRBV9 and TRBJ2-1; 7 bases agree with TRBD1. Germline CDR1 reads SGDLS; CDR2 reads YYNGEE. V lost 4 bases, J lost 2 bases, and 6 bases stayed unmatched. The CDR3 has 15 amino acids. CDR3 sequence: CASSPRDRTYNEQFF. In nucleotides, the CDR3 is TGTGCCAGCAGCCCACGGGACAGAACCTACAATGAGCAGTTCTTC. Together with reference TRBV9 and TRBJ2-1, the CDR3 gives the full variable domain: DSGVTQTPKHLITATGQRVTLRCSPRSGDLSVYWYQQSLDQGLQFLIQYYNGEERAKGNILERFSAQQFPDLHSELNLSSLELGDSALYFCASSPRDRTYNEQFFGPGTRLTVL.

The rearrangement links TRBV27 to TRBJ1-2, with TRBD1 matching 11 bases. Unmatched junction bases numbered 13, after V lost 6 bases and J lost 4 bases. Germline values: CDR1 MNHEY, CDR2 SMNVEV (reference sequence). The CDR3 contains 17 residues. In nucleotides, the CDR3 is TGTGCCAGCAGCCGACCAACCGGGACAGGGGGATTCTATGGCTACACCTTC. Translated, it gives CASSRPTGTGGFYGYTF.

Here the CDR3 DNA reads TGTGCCTGGAGGACAGTAAACACTGAAGCTTTCTTT. Amino acid sequence: CAWRTVNTEAFF. The V gene is TRBV30, the J gene TRBJ1-1, with D perhaps TRBD1 (5 bases). V was clipped by 3 bases and J by 2 bases, with 7 bases between them. Germline V CDR1 and CDR2: GTSNPN, SVGIG (reference sequence). The CDR3 has 12 residues.

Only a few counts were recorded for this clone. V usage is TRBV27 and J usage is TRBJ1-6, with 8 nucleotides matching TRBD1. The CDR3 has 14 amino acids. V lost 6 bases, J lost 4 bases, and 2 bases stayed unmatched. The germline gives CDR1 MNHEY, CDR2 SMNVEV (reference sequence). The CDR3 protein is CASRGTGYNSPLHF. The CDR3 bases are TGTGCCAGCAGGGGGACAGGTTATAATTCACCCCTCCACTTT.

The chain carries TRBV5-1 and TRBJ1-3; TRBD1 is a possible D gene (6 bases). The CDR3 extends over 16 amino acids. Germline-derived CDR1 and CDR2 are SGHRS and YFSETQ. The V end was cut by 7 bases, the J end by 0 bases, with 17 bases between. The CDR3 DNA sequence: TGCGCCAGCTCGGGTACAGGGACCTTCTCTGGAAACACCATATATTTT. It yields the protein CASSGTGTFSGNTIYF.

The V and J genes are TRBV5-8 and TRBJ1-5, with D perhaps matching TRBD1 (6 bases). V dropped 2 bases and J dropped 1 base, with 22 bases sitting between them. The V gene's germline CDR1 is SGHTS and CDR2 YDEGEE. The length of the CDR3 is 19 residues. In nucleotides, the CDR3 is TGTGCCAGCAGCTTCAAACCCCCCTTATTCACAGGGAGCAATCAGCCCCAGCATTTT. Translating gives CASSFKPPLFTGSNQPQHF.

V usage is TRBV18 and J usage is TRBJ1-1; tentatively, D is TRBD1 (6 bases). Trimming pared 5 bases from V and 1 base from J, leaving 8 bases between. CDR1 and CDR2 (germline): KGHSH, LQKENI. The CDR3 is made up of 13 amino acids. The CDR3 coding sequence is TGTGCCAGCTCAGGGGGCGGGAACACTGAAGCTTTCTTT. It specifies CASSGGGNTEAFF.

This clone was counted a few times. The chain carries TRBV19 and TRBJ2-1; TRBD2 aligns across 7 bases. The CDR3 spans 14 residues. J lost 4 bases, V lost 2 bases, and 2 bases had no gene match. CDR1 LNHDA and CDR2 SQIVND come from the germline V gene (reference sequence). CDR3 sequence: CASSIIGGYNEQFF. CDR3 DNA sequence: TGTGCCAGTAGTATAATCGGGGGGTACAATGAGCAGTTCTTC. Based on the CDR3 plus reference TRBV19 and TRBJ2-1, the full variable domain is DGGITQSPKYLFRKEGQNVTLSCEQNLNHDAMYWYRQDPGQGLRLIYYSQIVNDFQKGDIAEGYSVSREKKESFPLTVTSAQKNPTAFYLCASSIIGGYNEQFFGPGTRLTVL.

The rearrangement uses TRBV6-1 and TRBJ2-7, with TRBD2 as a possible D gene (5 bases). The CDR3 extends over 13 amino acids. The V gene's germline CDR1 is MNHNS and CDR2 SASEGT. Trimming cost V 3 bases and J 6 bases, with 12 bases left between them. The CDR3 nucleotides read TGTGCCAGCAGTGAGGACCAACGGGGCGAGCAGTACTTC. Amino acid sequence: CASSEDQRGEQYF.